Shown below are 12 T cell receptor beta chains from a single sample sequenced in a study of cytomegalovirus exposure and HLA in healthy donors. PCR was performed using 60 Vbeta and 13 Jbeta primers. Some clones are missing from TCRdb's copy, which holds only in-frame ones; the method was immunoSEQ multiplex PCR. Altogether 130,000 to 150,000 clones are present, 65% to 85% being singletons, with the ten largest covering approximately 3%. The sample taken for sequencing was PBMCs. These receptors were obtained from a male donor in good health and CMV-seronegative.

The V call is TRBV11-3, the J call TRBJ2-2, with D possibly being TRBD2 (6 bases). The germline V and J ends were trimmed by 5 bases and 0 bases, with 16 bases remaining between them. Germline V gene data show CDR1 as SGHNT and CDR2 as YENEEA. This CDR3 has 17 amino acids. DNA of the CDR3: TGTGCCAGCAGCCCGACCGACGGCGGGGCGAACACCGGGGAGCTGTTTTTT. As protein: CASSPTDGGANTGELFF.

This clone was seen just once. J is TRBJ1-2 and V is TRBV7-2; D is ambiguous. Deletions cut 1 base from V and 3 bases from J, with 9 bases between. The CDR3 is 14 amino acids. Germline CDR1 is SGHTA and CDR2 is FQGNSA. CDR3 bases: TGTGCCAGCAGCTTAGGGCAGGTCCACTATGGCTACACCTTC. Residues: CASSLGQVHYGYTF.

The J gene is TRBJ2-1, the V gene TRBV4-3; 12 nucleotides align to TRBD2. Germline CDR1 LGHNA, CDR2 YSLEER. Unmatched junction bases numbered 2, after V lost 1 base and J lost 4 bases. CDR3 length: 16 residues. CDR3 in DNA: TGCGCCAGCAGCCAAGGACTAGCGGGAGTATACAATGAGCAGTTCTTC. Translated: CASSQGLAGVYNEQFF.

The rearrangement links TRBV6-1 to TRBJ2-7; D gene unclear. Trimming stripped 1 base from V and 9 bases from J, with 10 bases between. This CDR3 is 12 amino acids long. Per germline, CDR1 MNHNS and CDR2 SASEGT. The CDR3 spells CASSEVASGQYF. Written as DNA, the CDR3 is TGTGCCAGCAGTGAAGTGGCTAGTGGGCAGTACTTC.

The chain employs TRBV7-9 and TRBJ2-2, with 9 nucleotides matching TRBD1. The CDR3 covers 16 residues. V gave up 5 bases and J gave up 4 bases; unmatched junction bases: 8. Germline V CDR1 and CDR2: SEHNR, FQNEAQ (reference sequence). The CDR3, as DNA: TGTGCCAGCAGCCGCGCCGGGACAGGGACCACCGGGGAGCTGTTTTTT. This codes for CASSRAGTGTTGELFF.

The chain couples TRBV28 to TRBJ2-1; TRBD2 matches 7 bases. Looked up from germline, CDR1 is MDHEN and CDR2 is SYDVKM. CDR3 length equals 15 residues. Trimming at V came to 3 bases and at J to 10 bases, leaving 12 bases not matched to a gene. CDR3 region: CASSFGGSIDREQFF. The DNA of the CDR3 is TGTGCCAGCAGTTTTGGCGGGAGCATCGATCGGGAGCAGTTCTTC.

The gene calls are TRBV6-1 and TRBJ2-2; TRBD1 aligns across 11 bases. Germline CDR1 MNHNS, CDR2 SASEGT. J lost 7 bases, V lost 6 bases, and 7 bases had no gene match. The length of the CDR3 is 15 residues. CDR3 DNA sequence: TGTGCCAGCAGAGGACAGGGGGCCATCGACGGGGAGCTGTTTTTT. Translating gives CASRGQGAIDGELFF.

V gene TRBV5-1 combines with J gene TRBJ2-6, with TRBD1 matching over 8 bases. CDR1 is SGHRS and CDR2 is YFSETQ in the germline V gene. The V and J ends lost 0 bases and 1 base, in that order; junction bases with no gene match: 3. The CDR3 covers 17 residues. This CDR3 is CASSLGDRISGANVLTF. For the CDR3, the DNA is TGCGCCAGCAGCTTGGGGGACAGGATTTCTGGGGCCAACGTCCTGACTTTC. The variable domain in full, with the rest retrieved from reference TRBV5-1 and TRBJ2-6, is KAGVTQTPRYLIKTRGQQVTLSCSPISGHRSVSWYQQTPGQGLQFLFEYFSETQRNKGNFPGRFSGRQFSNSRSEMNVSTLELGDSALYLCASSLGDRISGANVLTFGAGSRLTVL.

The chain links TRBV4-1 to TRBJ1-2, with 8 bases matching TRBD1. The CDR3 consists of 15 residues. Trimming removed 4 bases from V and 8 bases from J; junction bases left unmatched: 12. Germline V gene data show CDR1 as MGHRA and CDR2 as YSYEKL. The CDR3 DNA follows: TGCGCCAGCAGCCCGTCCGGCCAGGGGGCGAGCGGCTACACCTTC. Translating it yields CASSPSGQGASGYTF.

The genes are TRBV7-6 and TRBJ2-2; D is unresolved. This CDR3 is 13 amino acids long. Germline loops: CDR1 SGHVS, CDR2 FNYEAQ. V lost 2 bases and J lost 3, with 4 bases in between. In DNA form, the CDR3 reads TGTGCCAGCAGCTTATCCGACACCGGGGAGCTGTTTTTT. This sequence encodes CASSLSDTGELFF.

The chain has TRBV6-5 and TRBJ1-1, with a possible D match to TRBD1 (5 bases). CDR3 size: 11 residues. Trimming removed 5 bases at V and 5 bases at J, with 6 bases between. Germline V CDR1 and CDR2: MNHEY, SVGAGI. DNA for the CDR3: TGTGCCAGCAGTCGACAGACTGAAGCTTTCTTT. Protein: CASSRQTEAFF.

The chain carries TRBV2 and TRBJ1-5; possible D gene TRBD1, 5 bases. Germline V gives CDR1 SNHLY, CDR2 FYNNEI. There are 14 residues in the CDR3. Trimming left V 4 bases short and J 5 bases short, with 12 bases between. This CDR3 is CASSGGGFYQPQHF. The CDR3 nucleotides read TGTGCCAGCAGTGGCGGGGGATTCTATCAGCCCCAGCATTTT.